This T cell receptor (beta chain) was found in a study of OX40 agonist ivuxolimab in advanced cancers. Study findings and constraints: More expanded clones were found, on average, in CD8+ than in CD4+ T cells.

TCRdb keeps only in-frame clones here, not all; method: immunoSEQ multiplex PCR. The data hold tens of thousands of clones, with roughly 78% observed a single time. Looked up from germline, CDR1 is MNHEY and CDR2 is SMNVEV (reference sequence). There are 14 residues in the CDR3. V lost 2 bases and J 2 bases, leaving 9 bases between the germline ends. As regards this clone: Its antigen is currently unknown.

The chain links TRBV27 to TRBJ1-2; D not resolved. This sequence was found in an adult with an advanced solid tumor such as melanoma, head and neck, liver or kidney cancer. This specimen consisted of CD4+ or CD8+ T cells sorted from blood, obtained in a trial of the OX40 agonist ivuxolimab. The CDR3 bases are TGTGCCAGCAGTTTAAAGGCAGGAAACTATGGCTACACCTTC. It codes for CASSLKAGNYGYTF.